The text below deals with one TCR beta chain. These data are taken from a study of cytomegalovirus exposure and HLA in healthy donors. Study-wide background: Most donors, 81% of some 400 genotyped, fell in the Caucasian-associated ancestry cluster.

Donors counted as nominally healthy when sampled, yet unrecorded immune exposures were likely. Vbeta (60) and Jbeta (13) primers were used in the PCR. Only in-frame clones appear in the TCRdb table, and some are missing; sequencing was by immunoSEQ multiplex PCR. This table holds roughly 100,000 clones, less than 80% found once. The germline CDR1 and CDR2 sequences are MNHNY and SVGAGI (reference sequence). The CDR3 contains 16 residues. The V and J ends lost 2 bases and 4 bases, in that order; junction bases with no gene match: 3. The genes are TRBV6-6 and TRBJ2-3, with 13 bases matching TRBD2. The source is a man between 40 and 49 years old in good health and CMV-seronegative. The sequenced sample was PBMCs. CDR3 in amino acids: CASSYVTSGRADTQYF. CDR3 DNA: TGTGCCAGCAGTTACGTCACTAGCGGGAGGGCAGATACGCAGTATTTT.